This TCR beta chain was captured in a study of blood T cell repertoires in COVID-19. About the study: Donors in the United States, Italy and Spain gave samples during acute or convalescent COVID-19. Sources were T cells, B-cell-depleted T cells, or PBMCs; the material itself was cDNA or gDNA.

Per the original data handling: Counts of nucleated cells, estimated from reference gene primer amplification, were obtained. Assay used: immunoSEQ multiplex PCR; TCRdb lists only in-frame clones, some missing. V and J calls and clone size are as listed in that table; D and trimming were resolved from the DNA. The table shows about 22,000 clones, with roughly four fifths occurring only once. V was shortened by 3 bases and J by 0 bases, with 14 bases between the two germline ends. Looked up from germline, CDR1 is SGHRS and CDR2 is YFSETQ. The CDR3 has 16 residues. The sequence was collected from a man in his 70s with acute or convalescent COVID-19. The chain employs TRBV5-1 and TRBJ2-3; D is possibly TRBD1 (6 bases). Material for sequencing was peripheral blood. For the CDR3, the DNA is TGCGCCAGCAGCTGGGCCGGGACATATAGCACAGATACGCAGTATTTT. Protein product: CASSWAGTYSTDTQYF.